This T cell receptor beta chain was observed in a study of blood T cell repertoires in COVID-19. Turning to the study itself: The analysed material was cDNA or gDNA that came from T cells, B-cell-depleted T cells, or PBMCs.

Germline lookup yields CDR1 SGHVS and CDR2 FQNEAQ. V shed 7 bases and J shed 4 bases, with 16 bases lying between them. The CDR3 totals 14 residues. Per the study methods: Estimated nucleated cell counts came from reference gene primer amplification. TCRdb's table, derived via immunoSEQ multiplex PCR, lists solely in-frame clones and lacks some. D and trimming come from the DNA, and the V and J calls and clone size come from that table. Among hundreds of thousands of clones, 89% were seen once, and the ten largest hold 9.5% to 15%. The V gene is TRBV7-8, the J gene TRBJ1-2; the D is unclear. Sequencing used peripheral blood. The source is a woman aged 55-69 years with acute or convalescent COVID-19. Written as DNA, the CDR3 is TGTGCCAGCACCTTTGGAGCAATCAGCTATGGCTACACCTTC. Amino acid sequence: CASTFGAISYGYTF.